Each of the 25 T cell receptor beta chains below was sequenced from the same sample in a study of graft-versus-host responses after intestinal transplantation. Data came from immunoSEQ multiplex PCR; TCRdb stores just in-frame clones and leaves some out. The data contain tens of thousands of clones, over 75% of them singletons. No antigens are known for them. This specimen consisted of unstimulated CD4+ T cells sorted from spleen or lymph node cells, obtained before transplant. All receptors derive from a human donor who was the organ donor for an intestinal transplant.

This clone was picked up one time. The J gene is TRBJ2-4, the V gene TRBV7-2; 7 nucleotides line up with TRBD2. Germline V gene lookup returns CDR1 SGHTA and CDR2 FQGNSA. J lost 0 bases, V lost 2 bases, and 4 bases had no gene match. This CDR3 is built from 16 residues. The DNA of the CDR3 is TGTGCCAGCAGCTTATTGGGGGGGTTAGCCAAAAACATTCAGTACTTC. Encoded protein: CASSLLGGLAKNIQYF.

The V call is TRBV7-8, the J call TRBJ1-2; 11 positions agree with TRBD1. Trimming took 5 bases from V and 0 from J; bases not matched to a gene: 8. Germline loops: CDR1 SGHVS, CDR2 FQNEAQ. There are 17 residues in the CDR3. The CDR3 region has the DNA TGTGCCAGCAGCGCCGGACAGGGGGCACCCTCTAACTATGGCTACACCTTC. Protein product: CASSAGQGAPSNYGYTF.

The DNA of the CDR3 is TGTGCCAGCAGTGTTGGCGGCAGGGCCTACGAGCAGTACGTC. Residues: CASSVGGRAYEQYV. This rearrangement joins TRBV6-1 to TRBJ2-7, with a tentative D call TRBD1 (5 bases). V gave up 4 bases and J gave up 2 bases, with 12 bases separating them. Germline V gene data show CDR1 as MNHNS and CDR2 as SASEGT. This CDR3 region has 14 residues.

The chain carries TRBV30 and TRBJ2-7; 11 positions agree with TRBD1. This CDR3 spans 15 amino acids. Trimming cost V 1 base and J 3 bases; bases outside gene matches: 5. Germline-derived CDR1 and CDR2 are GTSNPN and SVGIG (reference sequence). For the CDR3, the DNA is TGTGCCTGGAGTGACGACGGGACAGGGGGCTACGAGCAGTACGTC. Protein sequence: CAWSDDGTGGYEQYV.

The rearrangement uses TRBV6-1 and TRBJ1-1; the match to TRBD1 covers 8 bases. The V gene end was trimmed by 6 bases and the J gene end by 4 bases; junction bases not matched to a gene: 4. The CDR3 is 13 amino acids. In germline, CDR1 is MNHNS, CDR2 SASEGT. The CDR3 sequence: CASSIDRGTEAFF. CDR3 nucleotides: TGTGCCAGCAGCATCGACAGGGGCACTGAAGCTTTCTTT.

The CDR3 DNA is TGCGCCAGCAGCTCGGGACTAGCGGGCACAGATACGCAGTATTTT. Amino acid sequence: CASSSGLAGTDTQYF. The gene calls are TRBV5-1 and TRBJ2-3, with 11 bases matching TRBD2. V shed 3 bases and J 1 base; nucleotides not matched to a gene: 1. Germline V lookup: CDR1 SGHRS, CDR2 YFSETQ. CDR3 length: 15 amino acids.

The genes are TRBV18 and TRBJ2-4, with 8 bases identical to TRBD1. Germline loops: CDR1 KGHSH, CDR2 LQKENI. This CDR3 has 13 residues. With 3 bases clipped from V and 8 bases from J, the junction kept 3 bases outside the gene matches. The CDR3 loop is CASSPTTGDIQYF. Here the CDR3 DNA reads TGTGCCAGCTCACCTACGACAGGGGACATTCAGTACTTC.

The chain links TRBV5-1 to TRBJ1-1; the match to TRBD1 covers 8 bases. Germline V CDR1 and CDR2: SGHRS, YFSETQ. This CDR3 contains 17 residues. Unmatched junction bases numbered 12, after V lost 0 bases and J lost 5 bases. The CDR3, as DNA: TGCGCCAGCAGCTTGGTAGGAGGACAGGGAGCGGGTACTGAAGCTTTCTTT. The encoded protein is CASSLVGGQGAGTEAFF.

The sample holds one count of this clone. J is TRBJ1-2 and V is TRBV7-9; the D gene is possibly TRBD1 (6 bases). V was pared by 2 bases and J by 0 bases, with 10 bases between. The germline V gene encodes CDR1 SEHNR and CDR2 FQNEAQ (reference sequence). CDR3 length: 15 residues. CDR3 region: CASSLFGGTNYGYTF. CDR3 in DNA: TGTGCCAGCAGCTTATTTGGGGGCACTAACTATGGCTACACCTTC. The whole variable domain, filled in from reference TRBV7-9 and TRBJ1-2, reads DTGVSQNPRHKITKRGQNVTFRCDPISEHNRLYWYRQTLGQGPEFLTYFQNEAQLEKSRLLSDRFSAERPKGSFSTLEIQRTEQGDSAMYLCASSLFGGTNYGYTFGSGTRLTVV.

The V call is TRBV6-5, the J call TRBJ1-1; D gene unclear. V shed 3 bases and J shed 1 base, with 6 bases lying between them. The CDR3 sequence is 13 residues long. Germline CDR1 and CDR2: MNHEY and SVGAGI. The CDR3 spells CASSYGRNTEAFF. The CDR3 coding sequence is TGTGCCAGCAGTTATGGGAGGAACACTGAAGCTTTCTTT.

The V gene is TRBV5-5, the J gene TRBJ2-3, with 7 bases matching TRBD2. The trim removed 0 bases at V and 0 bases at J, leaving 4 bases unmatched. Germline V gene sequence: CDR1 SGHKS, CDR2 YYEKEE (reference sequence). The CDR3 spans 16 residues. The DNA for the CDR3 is TGTGCCAGCAGCTTGGGCGGGGGAACTAGCACAGATACGCAGTATTTT. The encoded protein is CASSLGGGTSTDTQYF.

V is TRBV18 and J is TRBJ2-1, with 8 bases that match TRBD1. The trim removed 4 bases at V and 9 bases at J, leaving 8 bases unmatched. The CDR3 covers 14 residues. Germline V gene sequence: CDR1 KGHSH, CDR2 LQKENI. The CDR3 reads CASSLSTGVGEQFF. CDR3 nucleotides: TGTGCCAGCTCACTCTCGACAGGGGTGGGTGAGCAGTTCTTC.

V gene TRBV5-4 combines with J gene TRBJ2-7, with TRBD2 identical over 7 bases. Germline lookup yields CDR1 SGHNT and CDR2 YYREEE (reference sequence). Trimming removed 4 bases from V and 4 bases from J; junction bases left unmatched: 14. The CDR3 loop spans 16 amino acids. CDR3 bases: TGTGCCAGCAGCGGACCGGGGGGTGCGGACACGTACGAGCAGTACGTC. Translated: CASSGPGGADTYEQYV.

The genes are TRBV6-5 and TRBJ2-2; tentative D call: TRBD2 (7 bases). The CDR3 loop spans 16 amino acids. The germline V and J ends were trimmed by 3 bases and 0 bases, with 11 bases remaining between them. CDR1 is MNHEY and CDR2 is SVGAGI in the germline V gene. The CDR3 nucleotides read TGTGCCAGCAGTTATAGGGGGGGGGCGAACACCGGGGAGCTGTTTTTT. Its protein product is CASSYRGGANTGELFF.

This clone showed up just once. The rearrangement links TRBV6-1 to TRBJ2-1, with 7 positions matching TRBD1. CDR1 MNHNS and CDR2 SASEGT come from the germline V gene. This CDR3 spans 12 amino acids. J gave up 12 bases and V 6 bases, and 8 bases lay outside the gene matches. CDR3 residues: CASSRDRVTQFF. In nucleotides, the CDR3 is TGTGCCAGCAGCAGAGACAGGGTAACGCAGTTCTTC.

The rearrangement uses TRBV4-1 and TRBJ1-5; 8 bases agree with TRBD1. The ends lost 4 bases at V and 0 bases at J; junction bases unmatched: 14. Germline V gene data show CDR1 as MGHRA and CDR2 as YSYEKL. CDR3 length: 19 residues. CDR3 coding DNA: TGCGCCAGCAGCCCCTTCGGAGGACAGGGCGCCTATAGCAATCAGCCCCAGCATTTT. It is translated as CASSPFGGQGAYSNQPQHF.

For the CDR3, the DNA is TGTGCCAGCAGCTACCCGACACCGAGCTCTGGAAACACCATATATTTT. The encoded protein is CASSYPTPSSGNTIYF. V and J are TRBV7-8 and TRBJ1-3; no clear D. V shed 4 bases and J shed 0 bases, with 13 bases lying between them. Per the germline V gene, CDR1 is SGHVS and CDR2 is FQNEAQ. This CDR3 contains 16 residues.

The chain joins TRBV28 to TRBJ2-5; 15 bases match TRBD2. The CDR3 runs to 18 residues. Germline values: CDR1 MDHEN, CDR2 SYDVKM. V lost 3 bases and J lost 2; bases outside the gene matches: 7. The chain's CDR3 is CASSLAGTSGGPQETQYF. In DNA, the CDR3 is TGTGCCAGCAGTTTGGCCGGGACTAGCGGGGGGCCTCAAGAGACCCAGTACTTC.

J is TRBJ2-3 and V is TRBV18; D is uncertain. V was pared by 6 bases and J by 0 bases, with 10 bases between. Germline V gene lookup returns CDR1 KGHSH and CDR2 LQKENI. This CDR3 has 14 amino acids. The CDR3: CASSSDSSTDTQYF. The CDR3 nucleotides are TGTGCCAGCTCTTCCGACTCTAGCACAGATACGCAGTATTTT.

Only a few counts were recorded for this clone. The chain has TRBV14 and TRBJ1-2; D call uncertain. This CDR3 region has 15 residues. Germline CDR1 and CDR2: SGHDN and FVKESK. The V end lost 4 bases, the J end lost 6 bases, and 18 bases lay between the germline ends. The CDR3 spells CASSPSGSLRHGYTF. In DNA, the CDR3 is TGTGCCAGCAGCCCGTCCGGGAGCCTGAGACATGGCTACACCTTC.

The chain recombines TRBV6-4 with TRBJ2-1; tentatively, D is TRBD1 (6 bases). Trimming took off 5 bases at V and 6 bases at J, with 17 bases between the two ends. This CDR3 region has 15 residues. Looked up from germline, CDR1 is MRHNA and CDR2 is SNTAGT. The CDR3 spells CASSPEQGRSNEQFF. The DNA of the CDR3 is TGTGCCAGCAGTCCGGAGCAGGGGCGAAGCAATGAGCAGTTCTTC.

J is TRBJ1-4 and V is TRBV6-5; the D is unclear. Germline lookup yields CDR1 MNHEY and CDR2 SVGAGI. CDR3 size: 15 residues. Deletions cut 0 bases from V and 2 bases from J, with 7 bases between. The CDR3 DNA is TGTGCCAGCAGTTACTCGAGGTGGACTAATGAAAAACTGTTTTTT. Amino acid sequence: CASSYSRWTNEKLFF.

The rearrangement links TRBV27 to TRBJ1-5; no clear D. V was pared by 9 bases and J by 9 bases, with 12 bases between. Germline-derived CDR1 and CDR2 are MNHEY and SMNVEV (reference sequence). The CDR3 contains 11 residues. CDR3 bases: TGTGCCAGGATACCGAGTATGCCCCAGCATTTT. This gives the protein CARIPSMPQHF.

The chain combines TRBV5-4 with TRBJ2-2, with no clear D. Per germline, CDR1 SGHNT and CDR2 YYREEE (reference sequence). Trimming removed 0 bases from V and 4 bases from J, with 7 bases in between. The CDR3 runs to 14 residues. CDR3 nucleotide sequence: TGTGCCAGCAGCTTGGATAGAACCACCGGGGAGCTGTTTTTT. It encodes CASSLDRTTGELFF.

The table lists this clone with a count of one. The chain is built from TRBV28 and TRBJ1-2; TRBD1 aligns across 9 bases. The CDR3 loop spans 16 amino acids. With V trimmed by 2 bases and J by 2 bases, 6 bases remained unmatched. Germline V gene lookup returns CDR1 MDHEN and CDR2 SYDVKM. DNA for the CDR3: TGTGCCAGCAGTTTAGTTCCGGGACAGGGCAACTATGGCTACACCTTC. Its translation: CASSLVPGQGNYGYTF.